This is a list of T cell receptor beta chains from one sample in a study of CD8 T cells in Susac syndrome. TCRdb reprocessed the immunoSEQ multiplex PCR reads via MiXCR and lists one record per CDR3 protein. This table has 120,000 to 150,000 distinct CDR3 sequences, 90% to 95% appearing once. The sequenced sample consisted of CD8+ T cells from PBMCs. The source of these receptors is a human donor in good health. CDR3s include the opening cysteine and the closing phenylalanine or tryptophan. D genes are given only for firm matches. Not all rows give a size; the values are once, few, many and, for expanded clones, a class.

CDR3	DNA	V	D	J	size	length
CSPTGLAGDSRLMNEQFF	TGCAGTCCTACGGGACTAGCGGGAGATTCAAGGTTAATGAATGAGCAGTTCTTC	TRBV20-1	TRBD2	TRBJ2-1	NA	18
CSALGPPQHF	TGCAGCGCACTCGGACCGCCCCAGCATTTT	TRBV29-1	NA	TRBJ1-5	NA	10
CASSVAGGPYNEQFF	TGTGCCAGCAGCGTAGCTGGCGGCCCCTACAATGAGCAGTTCTTC	TRBV9	NA	TRBJ2-1	few	15
CASSPRSNQPQHF	TGTGCCAGCAGTCCCCGGAGCAATCAGCCCCAGCATTTT	TRBV27	NA	TRBJ1-5	NA	13
CASSSGTSVEQYF	TGTGCCAGCAGCTCCGGGACTTCTGTCGAGCAGTACTTC	TRBV5-6	NA	TRBJ2-7	NA	13
CASSYSGGLSYGYTF	TGTGCCAGCAGTTACTCTGGCGGGTTGAGCTATGGCTACACCTTC	TRBV6-5	NA	TRBJ1-2	NA	15
CASSLRDRDYEQYF	TGTGCCAGCAGCTTGAGGGACAGGGACTACGAGCAGTACTTC	TRBV5-6	TRBD1	TRBJ2-7	NA	14
CASTGNQETQYF	TGTGCCAGCACCGGGAACCAAGAGACCCAGTACTTC	TRBV6-5	NA	TRBJ2-5	NA	12
CSVFTGVGELFF	TGCAGCGTCTTCACAGGGGTCGGGGAGCTGTTTTTT	TRBV29-1	TRBD1	TRBJ2-2	NA	12
CASSLGPGQGAYEQYF	TGTGCCAGCAGCTTAGGCCCGGGACAGGGAGCATACGAGCAGTACTTC	TRBV7-2	TRBD1	TRBJ2-7	NA	16
CASHSLGREGYEQYF	TGTGCCAGTCACTCTCTGGGGCGGGAGGGCTACGAGCAGTACTTC	TRBV27	TRBD2	TRBJ2-7	NA	15
CASSSQDRGEQFF	TGTGCCAGCAGTTCGCAAGACAGGGGTGAGCAGTTCTTC	TRBV27	TRBD1	TRBJ2-1	NA	13
CASSSTRRGIYEQYF	TGTGCCAGCAGCTCCACCCGGCGGGGTATCTACGAGCAGTACTTC	TRBV7-8	NA	TRBJ2-7	NA	15
CSVFLGDTQYF	TGCAGCGTGTTCCTGGGGGATACGCAGTATTTT	TRBV29-1	NA	TRBJ2-3	NA	11
CASSLADSGRPSYNEQFF	TGTGCCAGCAGCTTAGCGGATAGCGGGAGGCCCTCCTACAATGAGCAGTTCTTC	TRBV7-8	TRBD2	TRBJ2-1	NA	18
CSVDGLAYNEQFF	TGCAGCGTAGACGGACTAGCTTACAATGAGCAGTTCTTC	TRBV29-1	TRBD2	TRBJ2-1	NA	13
CASSFYGNTEAFF	TGTGCCAGCAGTTTTTACGGGAACACTGAAGCTTTCTTT	TRBV12-3/TRBV12-4	NA	TRBJ1-1	few	13
CASSLWASGVETQYF	TGTGCCAGCAGTTTATGGGCCTCGGGGGTGGAGACCCAGTACTTC	TRBV27	NA	TRBJ2-5	NA	15
CASSFASGLAGLGGTDTQYF	TGTGCCAGCAGCTTCGCATCCGGACTAGCGGGATTAGGGGGCACAGATACGCAGTATTTT	TRBV13	TRBD2	TRBJ2-3	once	20
CASSTERIHEAFF	TGTGCCAGCAGTACCGAGAGAATCCATGAAGCTTTCTTT	TRBV28	NA	TRBJ1-1	NA	13
CASSYGSIYNEQFF	TGTGCCAGTAGTTACGGGAGTATATACAATGAGCAGTTCTTC	TRBV19	NA	TRBJ2-1	NA	14
CSARARDLSYEQYF	TGCAGTGCTAGAGCTCGGGACCTTTCCTACGAGCAGTACTTC	TRBV20-1	NA	TRBJ2-7	NA	14
CASGGQGAKYEQYF	TGCGCCAGCGGTGGACAGGGGGCAAAATACGAGCAGTACTTC	TRBV23-1	TRBD1	TRBJ2-7	NA	14
CASSLGFRRLTNYGYTF	TGTGCCAGCAGCTTGGGGTTTCGCCGGCTTACTAACTATGGCTACACCTTC	TRBV13	NA	TRBJ1-2	NA	17
CASSPPHHYTEAFF	TGTGCCAGCAGTCCCCCTCACCACTACACTGAAGCTTTCTTT	TRBV28	NA	TRBJ1-1	NA	14
CASSHSAGLYTEAFF	TGCGCCAGCAGCCATTCTGCCGGATTATACACTGAAGCTTTCTTT	TRBV4-3	NA	TRBJ1-1	NA	15
CASSPGGTEQYF	TGTGCCAGCTCACCAGGTGGGACGGAGCAGTACTTC	TRBV18	NA	TRBJ2-7	few	12
CASSWGTGRVEQYF	TGTGCCAGCAGTTGGGGGACAGGGAGGGTCGAGCAGTACTTC	TRBV27	TRBD1	TRBJ2-7	NA	14
CASRLSGSVRDEQFF	TGTGCCAGCAGACTTAGCGGGAGTGTGAGGGATGAGCAGTTCTTC	TRBV27	TRBD2	TRBJ2-1	NA	15
CASSLTGYGTYEQYF	TGTGCCAGCAGCTTGACAGGGTATGGGACCTACGAGCAGTACTTC	TRBV5-6	NA	TRBJ2-7	once	15
CASKTPRVVRNTEAFF	TGTGCCAGCAAAACTCCCAGGGTGGTGCGAAACACTGAAGCTTTCTTT	TRBV6-1	NA	TRBJ1-1	NA	16
CASMQGLSYEQYF	TGTGCCAGTATGCAGGGGTTGTCCTACGAGCAGTACTTC	TRBV7-8	NA	TRBJ2-7	NA	13
CASSYSRGSQPQHF	TGTGCCAGCAGTTACTCACGGGGGTCCCAGCCCCAGCATTTT	TRBV6-5	NA	TRBJ1-5	NA	14
CAWRNSNTEAFF	TGTGCCTGGAGAAACTCGAACACTGAAGCTTTCTTT	TRBV30	NA	TRBJ1-1	NA	12
CATSRDAALWAGEQYF	TGTGCCACCAGCAGAGATGCGGCCCTATGGGCGGGGGAGCAGTACTTC	TRBV15	NA	TRBJ2-7	NA	16
CSVRLGTGGTEAFF	TGCAGCGTTCGACTAGGGACAGGGGGAACTGAAGCTTTCTTT	TRBV29-1	TRBD1	TRBJ1-1	NA	14
CASSSLSLEQYF	TGTGCCAGCAGCTCCCTGTCGCTCGAGCAGTACTTC	TRBV7-2	NA	TRBJ2-7	NA	12
CSVIAEEQYF	TGCAGCGTAATAGCGGAAGAGCAGTACTTC	TRBV29-1	NA	TRBJ2-7	NA	10
CASGGLAGAYEQYF	TGTGCCAGCGGGGGACTAGCGGGAGCCTACGAGCAGTACTTC	TRBV7-2	TRBD2	TRBJ2-7	NA	14
CSATGLAGGYEQYF	TGCAGTGCTACGGGACTAGCGGGAGGGTACGAGCAGTACTTC	TRBV20-1	TRBD2	TRBJ2-7	NA	14